This entry lists 2 T cell receptor beta chains sequenced from one sample in a study of cytomegalovirus exposure and HLA in healthy donors. The PCR contained 60 Vbeta and 13 Jbeta primers. Repertoires were generated with immunoSEQ multiplex PCR, while TCRdb's copy carries only in-frame clones and drops some. The sample includes about 110,000 clones, about 15% of them seen just once. Sequenced: PBMCs. These receptors all come from a female donor in good health and CMV-seronegative.

This clone was observed a handful of times. This CDR3 reads CASGQDRARNQPQHF. DNA of the CDR3: TGTGCTAGTGGACAAGACAGGGCGAGGAATCAGCCCCAGCATTTT. The rearrangement links TRBV12-5 to TRBJ1-5; TRBD1 agrees at 7 bases. The V segment lost 6 bases and the J segment 4 bases; nucleotides outside the gene matches: 9. The CDR3 loop spans 15 amino acids. Germline assignment: CDR1 LGHNT and CDR2 FRNRAP.

The rearrangement joins TRBV11-2 to TRBJ2-1; perhaps TRBD1 as D (6 bases). This CDR3 region has 14 residues. Trimming stripped 8 bases from V and 0 bases from J, with 11 bases between. Per germline, CDR1 SGHAT and CDR2 FQNNGV. The CDR3 DNA follows: TGTGCCAGCGCTCAAGGGGGCTCCTACAATGAGCAGTTCTTC. It specifies CASAQGGSYNEQFF.